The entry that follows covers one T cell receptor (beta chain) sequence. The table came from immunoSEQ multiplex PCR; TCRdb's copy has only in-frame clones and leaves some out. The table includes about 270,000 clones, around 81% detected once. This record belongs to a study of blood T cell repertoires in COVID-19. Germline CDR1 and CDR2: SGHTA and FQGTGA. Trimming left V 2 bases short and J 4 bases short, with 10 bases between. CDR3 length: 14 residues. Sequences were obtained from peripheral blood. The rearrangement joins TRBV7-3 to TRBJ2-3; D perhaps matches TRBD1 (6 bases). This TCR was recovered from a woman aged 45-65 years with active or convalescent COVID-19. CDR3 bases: TGTGCCAGCAGCTTACGCAGGGGCGCAGATACGCAGTATTTT. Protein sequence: CASSLRRGADTQYF.